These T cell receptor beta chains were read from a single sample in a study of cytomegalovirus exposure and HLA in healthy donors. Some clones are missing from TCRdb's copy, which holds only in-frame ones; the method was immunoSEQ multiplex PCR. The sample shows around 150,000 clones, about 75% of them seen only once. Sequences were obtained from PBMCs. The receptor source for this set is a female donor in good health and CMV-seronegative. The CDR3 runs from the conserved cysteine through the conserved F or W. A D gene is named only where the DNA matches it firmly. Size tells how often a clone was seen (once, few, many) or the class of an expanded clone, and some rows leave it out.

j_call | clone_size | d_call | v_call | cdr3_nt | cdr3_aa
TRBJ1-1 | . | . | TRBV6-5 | TGTGCCAGCAGTTACGACTTGGACACATTGAACACTGAAGCTTTCTTT | CASSYDLDTLNTEAFF
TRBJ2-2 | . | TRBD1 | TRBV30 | TGTGCCTGGAGTGTAGGTCGGACAGGGGGCCTCGGGGAGCTGTTTTTT | CAWSVGRTGGLGELFF
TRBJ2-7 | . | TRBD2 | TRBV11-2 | TGTGCCAGCAGCACCCGGGGGGGAGCCTACGAGCAGTACTTC | CASSTRGGAYEQYF
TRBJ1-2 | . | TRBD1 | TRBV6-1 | TGTGCCAGCAGTGACAGGGGGCGGGACACCTTC | CASSDRGRDTF
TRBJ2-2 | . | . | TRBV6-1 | TGTGCCAGCAGGTTGTCCCGCGGGGAGCTGTTTTTT | CASRLSRGELFF
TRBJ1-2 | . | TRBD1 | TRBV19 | TGTGCCAGTAGTTCCCGGGACAGTACCGACTATGGCTACACCTTC | CASSSRDSTDYGYTF
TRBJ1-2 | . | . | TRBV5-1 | TGCGCCAGCAGCTTGGGATCAGGGTCAAACTATGGCTACACCTTC | CASSLGSGSNYGYTF
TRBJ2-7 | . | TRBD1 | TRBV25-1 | TGTGCCAGCACCCCCCAGGGGGGGACAGGGAACTACGAGCAGTACTTC | CASTPQGGTGNYEQYF
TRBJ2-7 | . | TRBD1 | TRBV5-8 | TGTGCCAGCATCAGGCTTCGGACAGGGGGTCACGAGCAGTACTTC | CASIRLRTGGHEQYF
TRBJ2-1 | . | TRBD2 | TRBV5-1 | TGCGCCAGCAGCGTTCCTTTAGCGGGGGGGCCGGAAGAGCAGTTCTTC | CASSVPLAGGPEEQFF
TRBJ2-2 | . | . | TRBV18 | TGTGCCAGCTCATCCGTACAGGGACCCTCCGGGGAGCTGTTTTTT | CASSSVQGPSGELFF
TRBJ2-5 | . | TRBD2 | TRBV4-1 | TGCGCCAGCAGCCAAGTCGGACTAGCGGGAGAGACCCAGTACTTC | CASSQVGLAGETQYF
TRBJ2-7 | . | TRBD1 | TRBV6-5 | TGTGCCAGCAGCCTCGGACAGGCGCCCTCCTACGAGCAGTACTTC | CASSLGQAPSYEQYF
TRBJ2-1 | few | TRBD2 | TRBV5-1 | TGCGCCAGCAGCTTCTCAGCGGGGAGTTACAATGAGCAGTTCTTC | CASSFSAGSYNEQFF
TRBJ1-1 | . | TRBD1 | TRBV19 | TGTGCCAGTAGTATTGGACAGGAACGGGGAATGAACACTGAAGCTTTCTTT | CASSIGQERGMNTEAFF
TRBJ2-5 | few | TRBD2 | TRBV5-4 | TGTGCCAGCAGCCAAGACCCGTCTAGCGGGGGGCAAGAGACCCAGTACTTC | CASSQDPSSGGQETQYF
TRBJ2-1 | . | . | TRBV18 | TGTGCCAGCTCACCACCGGGGCACAATGAGCAGTTCTTC | CASSPPGHNEQFF
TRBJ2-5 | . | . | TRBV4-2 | TGTGCCAGCAGCCAAGAGGCAGGGTGGGGTGGGGAGACCCAGTACTTC | CASSQEAGWGGETQYF
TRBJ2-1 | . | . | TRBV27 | TGTGCCAGCACCAGGGGTGTTCCCTACAATGAGCAGTTCTTC | CASTRGVPYNEQFF
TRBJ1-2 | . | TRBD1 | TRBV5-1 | TGCGCCAGCAGCTCACTAGGGACAGGCTATGGCTACACCTTC | CASSSLGTGYGYTF
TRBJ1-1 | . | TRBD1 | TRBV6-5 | TGTGCCAGCAACAGGGGGCCTGAAGCTTTCTTT | CASNRGPEAFF
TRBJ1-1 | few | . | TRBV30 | TGTGCCTGGGTCAACTGGGGGCAGGGCGCTGAAGCTTTCTTT | CAWVNWGQGAEAFF
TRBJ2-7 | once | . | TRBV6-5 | TGTGCCAGCAGTTACTCAGGACAAAGTTACGAGCAGTACTTC | CASSYSGQSYEQYF
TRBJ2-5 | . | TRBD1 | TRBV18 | TGTGCCAGCTCACACAGGGGCACAGAGACCCAGTACTTC | CASSHRGTETQYF
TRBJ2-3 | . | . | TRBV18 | TGTGCCAGCTCACCACCTCTGGCGCTAGCCGGAGATACGCAGTATTTT | CASSPPLALAGDTQYF
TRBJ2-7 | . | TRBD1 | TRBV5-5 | TGTGCCAGCAGCTTGGACGACAGGGTCTCGCAGTACTTC | CASSLDDRVSQYF
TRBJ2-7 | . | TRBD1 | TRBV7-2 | TGTGCCAGCAGCCTCAGGGGGTACGAGCAGTACTTC | CASSLRGYEQYF
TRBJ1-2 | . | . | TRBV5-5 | TGTGCCAGCAGCTTGCACGTGCAGGCTGACTATGGCTACACCTTC | CASSLHVQADYGYTF
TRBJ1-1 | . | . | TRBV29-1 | TGCAGCGCACGAAACTCCGGGGGAGGGACTGAAGCTTTCTTT | CSARNSGGGTEAFF
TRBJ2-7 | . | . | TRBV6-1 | TGTGCCAGCAGTCCAGGGTTTCCCGTGAAGCAGTACTTC | CASSPGFPVKQYF
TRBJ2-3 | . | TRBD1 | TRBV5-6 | TGTGCCAGCAGCTTGTACAGGGGGCATGATACGCAGTATTTT | CASSLYRGHDTQYF
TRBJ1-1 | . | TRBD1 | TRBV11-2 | TGTGCCAGCAGCTCGACAGGGGGTTTCACTGAAGCTTTCTTT | CASSSTGGFTEAFF
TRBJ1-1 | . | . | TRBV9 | TGTGCCAGCAGCGTTTCATCGAACACTGAAGCTTTCTTT | CASSVSSNTEAFF
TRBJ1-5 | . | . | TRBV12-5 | TGTGCTAGTGGGTGGACAGCGAACGTTTACAATCAGCCCCAGCATTTT | CASGWTANVYNQPQHF
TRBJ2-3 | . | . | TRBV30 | TGTGCCTGGAGCAGGGTTTGGGATACGCAGTATTTT | CAWSRVWDTQYF
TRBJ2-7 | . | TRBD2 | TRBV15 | TGTGCCACCAGCAGAGATCGAGGGACTAGCGGACCTAGCTCCTACGAGCAGTACTTC | CATSRDRGTSGPSSYEQYF
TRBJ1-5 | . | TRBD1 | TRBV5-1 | TGCGCCAGCAGCTTGGATGGGGACAGGAATCAGCCCCAGCATTTT | CASSLDGDRNQPQHF
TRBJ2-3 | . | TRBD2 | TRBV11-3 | TGTGCCAGCAGCCCACTCCGGCTAGCGGGAAGCGGAGGCACAGATACGCAGTATTTT | CASSPLRLAGSGGTDTQYF
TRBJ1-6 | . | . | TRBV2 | TGTGCCAGCAGCCTCCGAGGGGGGGAGAATTCACCCCTCCACTTT | CASSLRGGENSPLHF
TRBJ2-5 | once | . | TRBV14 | TGTGCCAGCAGCCAAGTTAATAAAGAGACCCAGTACTTC | CASSQVNKETQYF
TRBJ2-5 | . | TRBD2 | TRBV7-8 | TGTGCCAGCAGCGCAACCGGGAGGGCGGGGGGAGGTGGGACCCAGTACTTC | CASSATGRAGGGGTQYF
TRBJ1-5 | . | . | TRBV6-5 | TGTGCCAGCAGACAGGCCCATAGCAATCAGCCCCAGCATTTT | CASRQAHSNQPQHF
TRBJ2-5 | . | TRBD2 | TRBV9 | TGTGCCAGCAGCGTGAGTAGCGGGGGCGGAGAGACCCAGTACTTC | CASSVSSGGGETQYF
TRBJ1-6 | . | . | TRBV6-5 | TGTGCCAGCAGTTACTCCCAGGACACGGATTCACCCCTCCACTTT | CASSYSQDTDSPLHF
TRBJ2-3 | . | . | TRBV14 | TGTGCCAGCAGCCAAGAAGTCCCTAGCGCCACAGATACGCAGTATTTT | CASSQEVPSATDTQYF
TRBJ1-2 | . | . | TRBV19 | TGTGCCAGCGAGACAGGTTTCCTTCGAGGCTACACCTTC | CASETGFLRGYTF